The following is a T cell receptor (beta chain) sequence with its context. The data are from a study of blood T cell repertoires in COVID-19. Produced via immunoSEQ multiplex PCR; TCRdb's table is partial and in-frame only. Among about 140,000 clones, 60% to 80% were seen once, and the ten largest hold roughly 8.7%. Trimming removed 8 bases from V and 8 bases from J, with 21 bases in between. Germline-derived CDR1 and CDR2 are SNHLY and FYNNEI. The CDR3 covers 14 residues. The sequenced sample consisted of peripheral blood. This sequence joins TRBV2 and TRBJ1-2, with D maybe TRBD1 (5 bases). The TCR sequence derives from a man aged 50 or older with active or convalescent COVID-19. The CDR3 here is CASGSWGGGDGYTF. As DNA, the CDR3 is TGTGCCAGCGGCTCGTGGGGGGGAGGCGACGGCTACACCTTC.